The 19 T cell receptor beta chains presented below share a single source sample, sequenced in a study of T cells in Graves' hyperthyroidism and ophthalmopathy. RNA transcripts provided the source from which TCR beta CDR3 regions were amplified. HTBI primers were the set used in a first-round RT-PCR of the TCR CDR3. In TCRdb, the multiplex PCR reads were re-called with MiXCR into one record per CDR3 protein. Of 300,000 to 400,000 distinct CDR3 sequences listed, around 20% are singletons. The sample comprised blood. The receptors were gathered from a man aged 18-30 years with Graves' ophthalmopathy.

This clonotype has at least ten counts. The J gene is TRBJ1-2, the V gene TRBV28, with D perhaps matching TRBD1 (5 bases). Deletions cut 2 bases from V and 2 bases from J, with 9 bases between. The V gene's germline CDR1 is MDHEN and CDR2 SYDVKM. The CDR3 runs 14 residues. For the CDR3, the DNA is TGTGCCAGCAGTTTAGGGGCAGGGAACTATGGCTACACCTTC. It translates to CASSLGAGNYGYTF.

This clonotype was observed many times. CDR3 amino acids: CASSSGRGGYGYTF. For the CDR3, the DNA is TGTGCCAGCAGCTCGGGCCGAGGTGGATATGGCTACACCTTC. J is TRBJ1-2 and V is TRBV11-2; no clear D. Germline lookup yields CDR1 SGHAT and CDR2 FQNNGV. Deletions cut 4 bases from V and 5 bases from J, with 14 bases between. This CDR3 is built from 14 residues. The variable domain in full, completed from reference TRBV11-2 and TRBJ1-2, reads EAGVAQSPRYKIIEKRQSVAFWCNPISGHATLYWYQQILGQGPKLLIQFQNNGVVDDSQLPKDRFSAERLKGVDSTLKIQPAKLEDSAVYLCASSSGRGGYGYTFGSGTRLTVV.

CDR3 region: CATSVQGAFTDTQYF. Here the CDR3 DNA reads TGTGCCACCAGCGTACAGGGGGCCTTCACAGATACGCAGTATTTT. The chain joins TRBV15 to TRBJ2-3; 9 nucleotides match TRBD1. The CDR3 has 15 amino acids. Germline trimming cut 5 bases from V and 2 bases from J; bases unmatched to any gene: 5. CDR1 LNHNV and CDR2 YYDKDF come from the germline V gene (reference sequence).

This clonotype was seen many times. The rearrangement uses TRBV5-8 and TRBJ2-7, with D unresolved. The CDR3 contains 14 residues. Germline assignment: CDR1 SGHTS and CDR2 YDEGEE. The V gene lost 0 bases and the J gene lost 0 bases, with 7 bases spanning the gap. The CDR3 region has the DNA TGTGCCAGCAGCTTGGGAGAGAGCTCCTACGAGCAGTACTTC. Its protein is CASSLGESSYEQYF.

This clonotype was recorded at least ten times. The CDR3 DNA reads as TGTGCCACCCTCATAGGGACAGGGAAGTCCGAGCAGTACTTC. Its protein product is CATLIGTGKSEQYF. The V call is TRBV2, the J call TRBJ2-7; TRBD1 matches 9 bases. V dropped 10 bases and J dropped 6; count of bases not matched to a gene: 13. Germline V gives CDR1 SNHLY, CDR2 FYNNEI. The CDR3 runs 14 residues.

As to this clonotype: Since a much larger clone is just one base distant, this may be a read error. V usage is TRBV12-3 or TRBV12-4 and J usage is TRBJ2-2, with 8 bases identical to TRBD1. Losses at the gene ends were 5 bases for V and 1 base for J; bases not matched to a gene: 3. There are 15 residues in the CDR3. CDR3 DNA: TGTGCCAGCAGTCAAGGGACAGGGAACACCGGGGAGCTGTTTTTT. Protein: CASSQGTGNTGELFF.

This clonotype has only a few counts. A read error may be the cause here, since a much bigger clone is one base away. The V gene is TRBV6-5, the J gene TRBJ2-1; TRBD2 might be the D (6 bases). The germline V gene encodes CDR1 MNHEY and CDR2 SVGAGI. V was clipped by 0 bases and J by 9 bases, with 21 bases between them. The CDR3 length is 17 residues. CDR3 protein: CASSYSTVGGERSEQFF. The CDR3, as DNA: TGTGCCAGCAGTTACTCGACGGTCGGGGGTGAGAGAAGTGAGCAGTTCTTC.

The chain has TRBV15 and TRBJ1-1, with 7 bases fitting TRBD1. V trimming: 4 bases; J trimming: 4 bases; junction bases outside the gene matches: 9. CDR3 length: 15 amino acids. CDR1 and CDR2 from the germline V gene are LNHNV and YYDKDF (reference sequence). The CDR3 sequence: CATSTETGLITEAFF. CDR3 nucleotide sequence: TGTGCCACCAGCACCGAGACAGGGCTCATCACTGAAGCTTTCTTT.

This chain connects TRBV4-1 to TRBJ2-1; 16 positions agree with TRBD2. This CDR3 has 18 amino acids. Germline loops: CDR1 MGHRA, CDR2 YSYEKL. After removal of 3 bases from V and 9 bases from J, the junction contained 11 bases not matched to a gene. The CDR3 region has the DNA TGCGCCAGCAGCCACCCGCACGGGACTAGCGGGGGGGCCCGTGAGCAGTTCTTC. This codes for CASSHPHGTSGGAREQFF.

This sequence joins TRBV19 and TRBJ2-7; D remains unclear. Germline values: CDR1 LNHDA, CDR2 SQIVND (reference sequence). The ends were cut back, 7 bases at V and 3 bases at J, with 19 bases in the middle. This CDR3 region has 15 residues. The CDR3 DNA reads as TGTGCCAGTAAGGACGGGCCGTCTGGGTTCTACGAGCAGTACTTC. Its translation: CASKDGPSGFYEQYF.

The CDR3 reads CASGGWPDTQYF. As DNA, the CDR3 is TGTGCCAGCGGGGGGTGGCCAGATACGCAGTATTTT. The V and J genes are TRBV7-9 and TRBJ2-3, with D possibly being TRBD2 (6 bases). Germline V gene lookup returns CDR1 SEHNR and CDR2 FQNEAQ (reference sequence). V lost 8 bases and J lost 4, with 10 bases in between. The CDR3 is 12 amino acids.

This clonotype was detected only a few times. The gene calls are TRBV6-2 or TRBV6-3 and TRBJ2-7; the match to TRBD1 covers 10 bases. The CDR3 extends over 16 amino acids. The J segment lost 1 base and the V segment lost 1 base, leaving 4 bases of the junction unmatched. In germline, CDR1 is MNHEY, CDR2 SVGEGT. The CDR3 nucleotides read TGTGCCAGCAGTTACTTGCGGGACAGGGGTTCCTACGAGCAGTACTTC. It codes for CASSYLRDRGSYEQYF.

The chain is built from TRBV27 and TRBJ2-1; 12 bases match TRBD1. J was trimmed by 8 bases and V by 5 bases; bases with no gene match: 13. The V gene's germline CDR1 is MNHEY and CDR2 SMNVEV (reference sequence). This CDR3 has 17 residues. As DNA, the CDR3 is TGTGCCAGCAGTCCCGGTTTCGGGACAGGGGGCGTGGATGAGCAGTTCTTC. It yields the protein CASSPGFGTGGVDEQFF.

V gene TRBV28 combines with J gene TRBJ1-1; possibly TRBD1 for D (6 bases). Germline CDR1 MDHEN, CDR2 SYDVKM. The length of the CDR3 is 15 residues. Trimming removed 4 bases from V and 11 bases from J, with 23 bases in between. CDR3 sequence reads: CASSSLTGSPYGAFF. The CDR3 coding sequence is TGTGCCAGCAGTTCTTTAACAGGGTCTCCCTATGGGGCTTTCTTT.

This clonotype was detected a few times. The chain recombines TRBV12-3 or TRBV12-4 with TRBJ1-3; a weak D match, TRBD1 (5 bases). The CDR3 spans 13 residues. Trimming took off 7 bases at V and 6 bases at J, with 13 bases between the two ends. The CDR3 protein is CASTPGGLNTIYF. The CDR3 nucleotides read TGTGCCAGCACCCCCGGGGGGTTAAACACCATATATTTT.

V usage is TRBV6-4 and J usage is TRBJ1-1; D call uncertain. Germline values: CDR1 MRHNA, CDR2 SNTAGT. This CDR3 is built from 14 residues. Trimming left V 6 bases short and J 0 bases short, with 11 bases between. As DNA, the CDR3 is TGTGCCAGCAGCTCCAGCTTCATGAACACTGAAGCTTTCTTT. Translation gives CASSSSFMNTEAFF.

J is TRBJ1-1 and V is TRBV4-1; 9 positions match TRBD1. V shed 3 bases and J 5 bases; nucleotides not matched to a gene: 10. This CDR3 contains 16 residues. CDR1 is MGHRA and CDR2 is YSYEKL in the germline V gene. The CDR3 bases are TGCGCCAGCAGCCATATCCTACAGGGGGCGCATACTGAAGCTTTCTTT. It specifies CASSHILQGAHTEAFF.

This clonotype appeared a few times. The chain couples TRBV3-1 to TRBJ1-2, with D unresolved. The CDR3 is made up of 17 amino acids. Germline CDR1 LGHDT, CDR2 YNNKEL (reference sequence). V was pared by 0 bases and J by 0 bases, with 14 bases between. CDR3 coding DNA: TGTGCCAGCAGCCAAGAATTCGGGGAGTTAGCTAACTATGGCTACACCTTC. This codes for CASSQEFGELANYGYTF.

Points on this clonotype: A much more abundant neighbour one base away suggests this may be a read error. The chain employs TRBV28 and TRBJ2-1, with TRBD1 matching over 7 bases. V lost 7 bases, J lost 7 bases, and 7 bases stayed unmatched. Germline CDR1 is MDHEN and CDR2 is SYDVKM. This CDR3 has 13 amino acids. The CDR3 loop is CASILNRGNEQFF. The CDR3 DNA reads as TGTGCCAGCATCCTAAACAGGGGTAATGAGCAGTTCTTC.